The source of this T cell receptor (beta chain) is a study of T-cell memory formation after mild COVID-19. Germline V gene sequence: CDR1 MNHEY, CDR2 SVGAGI. From its first to its last residue, the CDR3 has 9 amino acids. Libraries for TCRalpha and TCRbeta carried sample barcodes and unique molecular identifiers via 5'RACE. Each CDR3 protein is one row after TCRdb ran MiXCR on the 5' RACE reads. The table includes approximately 500,000 distinct CDR3 sequences, around a quarter detected once. This clonotype has a handful of counts. It is likely a read error, because the conserved phenylalanine at the end of the CDR3 is missing. Because the CDR3's place on the DNA is in doubt, the DNA is left out and the CDR3 is given as listed by TCRdb.

The sequence was obtained from an adult woman who had mild COVID-19 (a few samples of this study predate the infection). Cell type and time point are not known. Specimen: PBMCs or a T cell subset sorted from them (not recorded which). The chain recombines TRBV6-5 with TRBJ1-1; TRBD1, the table's D call, lacks a check against the DNA. This CDR3 is CASSYSRPR.